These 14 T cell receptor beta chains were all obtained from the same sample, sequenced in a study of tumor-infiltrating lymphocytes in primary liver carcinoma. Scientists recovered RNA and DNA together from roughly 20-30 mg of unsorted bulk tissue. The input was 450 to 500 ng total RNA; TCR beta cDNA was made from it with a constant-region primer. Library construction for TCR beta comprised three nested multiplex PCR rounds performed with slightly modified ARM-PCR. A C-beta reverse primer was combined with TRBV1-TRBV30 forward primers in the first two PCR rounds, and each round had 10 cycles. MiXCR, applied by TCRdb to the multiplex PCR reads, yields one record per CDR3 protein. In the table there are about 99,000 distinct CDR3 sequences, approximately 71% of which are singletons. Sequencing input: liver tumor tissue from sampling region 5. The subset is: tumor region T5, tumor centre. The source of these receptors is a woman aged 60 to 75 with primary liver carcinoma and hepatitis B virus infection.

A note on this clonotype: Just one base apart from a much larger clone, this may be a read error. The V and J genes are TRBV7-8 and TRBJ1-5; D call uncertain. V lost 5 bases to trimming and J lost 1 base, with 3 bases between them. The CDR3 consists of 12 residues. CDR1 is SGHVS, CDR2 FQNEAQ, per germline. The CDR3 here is CASSPSNQPQHF. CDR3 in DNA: TGTGCCAGCAGCCCAAGCAATCAGCCCCAGCATTTT.

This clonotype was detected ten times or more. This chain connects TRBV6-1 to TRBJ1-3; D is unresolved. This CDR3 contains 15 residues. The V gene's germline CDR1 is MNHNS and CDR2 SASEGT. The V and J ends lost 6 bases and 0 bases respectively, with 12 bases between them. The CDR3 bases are TGTGCCAGCAGGGTCGGTGGGATCTCTGGAAACACCATATATTTT. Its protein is CASRVGGISGNTIYF.

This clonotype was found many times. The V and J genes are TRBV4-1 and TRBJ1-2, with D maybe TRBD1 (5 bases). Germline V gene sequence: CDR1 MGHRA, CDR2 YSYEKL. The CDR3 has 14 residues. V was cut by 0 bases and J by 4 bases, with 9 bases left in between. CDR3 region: CASSQEGRSYGYTF. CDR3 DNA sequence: TGCGCCAGCAGCCAAGAGGGGCGAAGCTATGGCTACACCTTC.

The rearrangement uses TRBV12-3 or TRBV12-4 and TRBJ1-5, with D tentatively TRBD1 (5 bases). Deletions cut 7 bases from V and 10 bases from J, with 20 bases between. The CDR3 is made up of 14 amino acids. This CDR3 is CASNLPGGRQPQHF. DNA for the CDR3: TGTGCCAGCAATTTGCCGGGGGGTAGGCAACCCCAGCATTTT.

The CDR3: CASSRTETSQTQQYF. The CDR3, as DNA: TGTGCCAGTAGTCGAACCGAGACTAGCCAGACACAGCAGTATTTT. This chain connects TRBV5-6 to TRBJ2-3, with 7 bases that match TRBD2. CDR1 SGHDT and CDR2 YYEEEE come from the germline V gene. The CDR3 runs 15 residues. V dropped 8 bases and J dropped 11; count of bases not matched to a gene: 20.

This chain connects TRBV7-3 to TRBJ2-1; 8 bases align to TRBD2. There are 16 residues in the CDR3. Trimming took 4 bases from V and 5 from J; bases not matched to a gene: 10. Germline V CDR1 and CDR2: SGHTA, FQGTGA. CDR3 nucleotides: TGTGCCAGCAGCTCGACGGGACTAGTGGGAAACAATGAGCAGTTCTTC. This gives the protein CASSSTGLVGNNEQFF. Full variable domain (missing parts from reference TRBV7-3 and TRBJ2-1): GAGVSQTPSNKVTEKGKYVELRCDPISGHTALYWYRQSLGQGPEFLIYFQGTGAADDSGLPNDRFFAVRPEGSVSTLKIQRTERGDSAVYLCASSSTGLVGNNEQFFGPGTRLTVL.

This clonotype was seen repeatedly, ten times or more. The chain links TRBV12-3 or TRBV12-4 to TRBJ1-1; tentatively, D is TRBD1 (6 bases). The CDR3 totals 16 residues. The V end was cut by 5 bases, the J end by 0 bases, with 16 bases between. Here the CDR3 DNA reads TGTGCCAGCAGTAGGGGGGACGGTCGCATGAACACTGAAGCTTTCTTT. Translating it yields CASSRGDGRMNTEAFF.

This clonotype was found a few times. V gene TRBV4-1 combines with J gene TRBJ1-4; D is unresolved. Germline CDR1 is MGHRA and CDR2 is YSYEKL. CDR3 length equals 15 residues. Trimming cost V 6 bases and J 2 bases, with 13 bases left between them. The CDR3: CASSLRVSTNEKLFF. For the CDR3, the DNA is TGCGCCAGCAGTCTGCGGGTCAGCACTAATGAAAAACTGTTTTTT.

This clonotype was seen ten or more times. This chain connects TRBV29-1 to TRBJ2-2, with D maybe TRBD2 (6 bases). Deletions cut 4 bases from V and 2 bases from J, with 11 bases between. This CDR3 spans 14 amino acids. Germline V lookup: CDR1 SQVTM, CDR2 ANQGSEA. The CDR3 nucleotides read TGCAGCGTTGGGGGGACTGATAACACCGGGGAGCTGTTTTTT. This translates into CSVGGTDNTGELFF.

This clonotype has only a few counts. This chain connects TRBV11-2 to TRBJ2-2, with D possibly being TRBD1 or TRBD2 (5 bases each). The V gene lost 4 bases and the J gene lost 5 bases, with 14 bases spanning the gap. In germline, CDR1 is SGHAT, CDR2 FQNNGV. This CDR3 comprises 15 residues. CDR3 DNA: TGTGCCAGCAGCTACGGGGCTAGTGGTACCGGGGAGCTGTTTTTT. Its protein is CASSYGASGTGELFF.

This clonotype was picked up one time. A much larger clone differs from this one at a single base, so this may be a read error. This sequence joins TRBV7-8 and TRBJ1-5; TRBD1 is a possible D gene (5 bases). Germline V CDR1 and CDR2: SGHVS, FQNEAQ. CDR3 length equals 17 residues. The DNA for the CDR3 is TGTGCCAACAGCGCCCTATTGGGGCGAGTGGGCAATCAGCCCCAGCATTTT. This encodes CANSALLGRVGNQPQHF.

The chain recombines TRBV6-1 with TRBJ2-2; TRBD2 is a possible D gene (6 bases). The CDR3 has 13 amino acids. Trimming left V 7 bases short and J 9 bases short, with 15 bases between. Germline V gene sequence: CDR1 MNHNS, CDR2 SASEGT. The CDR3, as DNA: TGTGCCAGCAAGACTAGGGATACCTGGGAGCTGTTTTTT. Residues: CASKTRDTWELFF.

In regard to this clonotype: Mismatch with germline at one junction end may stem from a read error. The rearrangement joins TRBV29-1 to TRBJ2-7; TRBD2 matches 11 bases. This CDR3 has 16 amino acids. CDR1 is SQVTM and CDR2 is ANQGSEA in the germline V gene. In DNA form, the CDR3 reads TGCAGCGTAACCGGGACTAGCGGCACTACTAGGTACGAGGAGTACTTC. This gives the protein CSVTGTSGTTRYEEYF.

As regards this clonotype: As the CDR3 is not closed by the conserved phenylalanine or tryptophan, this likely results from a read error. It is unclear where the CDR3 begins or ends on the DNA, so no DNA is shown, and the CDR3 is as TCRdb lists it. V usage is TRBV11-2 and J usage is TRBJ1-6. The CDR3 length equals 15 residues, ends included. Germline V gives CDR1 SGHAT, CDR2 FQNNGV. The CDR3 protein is CASNLEVAGISPPHI.